The present T cell receptor beta chain was sequenced within a study of T cells in Graves' hyperthyroidism and ophthalmopathy. Study-wide findings and caveats: The blood repertoire included most of the expanded thyroid clonotypes above 0.001.

Unmatched junction bases numbered 4, after V lost 6 bases and J lost 4 bases. CDR1 is DFQATT and CDR2 is SNEGSKA in the germline V gene (reference sequence). The CDR3 is made up of 12 amino acids. In this sample, this clonotype turned up a few times. Antigen specificity is unknown. From RNA transcripts, TCR beta CDR3 regions were amplified. The HTBI primer set was used in a first-round RT-PCR of the TCR CDR3. In TCRdb, the multiplex PCR reads were re-called with MiXCR into one record per CDR3 protein. This sample has approximately 640,000 distinct CDR3 sequences, with just under 45% found just once. The source material was peripheral blood or thyroid tissue (not recorded which). The chain joins TRBV20-1 to TRBJ2-5; 8 nucleotides agree with TRBD1. The clonotype originates from an adult man with Graves' disease, either hyperthyroidism or ophthalmopathy (not recorded which). CDR3 residues: CSARGQGETQYF. The CDR3 bases are TGCAGTGCCAGGGGGCAGGGAGAGACCCAGTACTTC.